The sequence of this T cell receptor (beta chain) was determined in a study of T cell changes during pregnancy in multiple sclerosis (dated by TCRdb to between 2019 and 2020). Background for the entire study: The study looked at changes in the T cell repertoire across pregnancy in women with multiple sclerosis.

Comments on this clone: Its antigen specificity is not known. Within one base of it there is no much larger clone, and no base qualities were kept.

Library generation was performed with the immunoSEQ multiplex PCR assay. Here the immuneACCESS table is served through TCRdb, limited to in-frame sequences with V and J called. Missing clones are a known gap in these copies; in checked studies unresolved V genes cover under half, and the rest lacks a known reason. Recorded for this sample are about 70,000 clones; roughly 94% of them occurred a single time. About 0.6% of the sample belongs to the ten largest clones. CDR1 and CDR2 were assigned from the germline V gene as SGHDT and YYEEEE. V lost 5 bases and J lost 0 bases; the stretch between them is 13 bases long. The CDR3 has 15 amino acids, counting the end cysteine and phenylalanine. The kept DNA is CDR3 alone, 45 bases in frame from the first base.

This chain joins TRBV5-6 to TRBJ2-3, and perhaps TRBD2 as D gene, on 6 matching bases. The input for sequencing was peripheral blood, taken in the third trimester of pregnancy. The TCR originated in a female donor with multiple sclerosis, enrolled in a pregnancy study. The DNA sequence is TGTGCCAGCAGGCCACGGGGGACTAGCACAGATACGCAGTATTTT. This is translated as CASRPRGTSTDTQYF.